The entry that follows covers one TCR beta chain sequence. The antigen it recognizes is unknown. Base qualities are not at hand, and no much larger clone is one base apart. The sample is drawn from a study of siplizumab effects on memory and regulatory T cells (dated 2019 in TCRdb). Concerning the study at large: Across under 10 responder-stimulator pairs, mixed lymphocyte reactions were run in pairs, about 1 with siplizumab at about 0.96 ug/mL and about 1 without drug. The study examined how the anti-CD2 antibody siplizumab affects alloreactive T-cell subsets in allogeneic mixed lymphocyte reactions built from human PBMCs. Overall results and qualifications from the work: About 75-96% of proliferating CD4+ or CD8+ clones could not be given a naive or memory phenotype. The suppressive function of proliferating Tregs from siplizumab cultures was not functionally confirmed. Because sequences below about 10^-5 frequency were poorly captured, only a minor fraction of alloreactive clones could be mapped to unstimulated subsets. The cumulative frequency of alloreactive sequences that could be traced back to unstimulated CD4+ memory T cells was significantly reduced by siplizumab. Among mappable alloreactive CD4+ clones, the Treg-derived fraction averaged nearly 70% with siplizumab versus around 25% in control reactions. Compared with memory T cells, unstimulated naive T cells appeared more diverse, and naive cells seemed to make a substantial contribution to the alloresponse.

Reading from cysteine to phenylalanine, the CDR3 counts 17 amino acids. The only DNA kept is the CDR3, 51 bases in frame from the first base. Trimmed from V: 5 bases; trimmed from J: 4 bases; junction bases lacking a gene match: 11. Taken from the germline V gene, the CDR1 and CDR2 loops are SGHAT and FQNNGV. For around six days, cells in the mixed lymphocyte reaction were kept in coculture at 37 degrees C. Responder PBMCs were labelled with CFSE and stimulator PBMCs with Violet Dye, then combined at a 1:1 ratio. Sorted unstimulated T cells and proliferating T cells recovered from mixed lymphocyte reactions were subjected to TCRbeta CDR3 sequencing. Fresh whole blood from fewer than 12 HLA-typed healthy donors was used to isolate PBMCs. For TCR sequencing, responder T cells that had proliferated and were CFSE-low were FACS-sorted once the mixed lymphocyte reaction was over. Libraries were constructed by the immunoSEQ multiplex PCR assay. Roughly 10^5 TCR templates per sample were assayed on the deep sequencing platform. Genomic DNA extracted from sorted T cells was used for TCRbeta CDR3 sequencing. As for the authors' bioinformatics: The R programming language was used for the clonal analysis of the TCRbeta CDR3 data. Alloreactive CD4+ and CD8+ clones were identified by comparing unstimulated samples to CFSE-low samples taken after the reaction. Alloreactive CD4+ clones were assigned to regulatory or non-regulatory origin by matching sequences to sorted unstimulated Treg and non-Treg repertoires. TCRdb took over this immuneACCESS table, retaining in-frame rearrangements with V and J assigned. Such tables are incomplete; in checked studies, under half of the missing clones stem from an unresolved V gene, and the remainder is unexplained. D and trimming were read from the DNA, whereas the V and J calls and clone size are those reported in that table. The sample data list approximately 20,000 clones, and about 45% of these were observed just once. 6% to 7% of the sample belongs to the ten largest clones.

The TCR comes from a human donor in good health; the cells came from an allogeneic mixed lymphocyte reaction. Some clones in this sample may be carry-over from other donors' samples. The sample taken for sequencing was CFSE-low (dividing) CD4+ T cells sorted from an allogeneic mixed lymphocyte reaction. The rearrangement combines TRBV11-2 with TRBJ2-5; a stretch of 12 junction bases matches TRBD2. The CDR3 protein: CASSPSLTTSGRETQYF. In nucleotide form, the sequence is TGTGCCAGCAGCCCAAGCCTTACGACTAGCGGGAGAGAGACCCAGTACTTC.